A single sample gave rise to the 30 T cell receptor beta chains below, sequenced in a study of CD8 T cells in ankylosing spondylitis. TCRdb fed the 5' RACE reads into MiXCR, producing one record per CDR3 protein. The sample lists a few hundred thousand distinct CDR3 sequences; 20% to 25% were seen once. Sequencing was performed on blood, either unsorted or a sorted T cell fraction (not recorded which). All receptors come from a male donor with ankylosing spondylitis or in good health (not recorded which).

This clonotype was seen only a few times. This rearrangement joins TRBV4-1 to TRBJ2-3; 7 nucleotides agree with TRBD2. This CDR3 has 17 residues. Trimming at V came to 0 bases and at J to 0 bases, leaving 6 bases not matched to a gene. The germline gives CDR1 MGHRA, CDR2 YSYEKL. This chain's CDR3 is CASSQDRLAPSTDTQYF. The CDR3 DNA reads TGCGCCAGCAGCCAAGACAGACTAGCCCCTAGCACAGATACGCAGTATTTT.

This chain connects TRBV29-1 to TRBJ2-5, with D hard to call. This CDR3 has 16 amino acids. In germline, CDR1 is SQVTM, CDR2 ANQGSEA. V was trimmed by 3 bases and J by 1 base, leaving 18 bases between them. CDR3 residues: CSVDWASAAAQETQYF. CDR3 coding DNA: TGCAGCGTTGACTGGGCGAGCGCCGCGGCCCAAGAGACCCAGTACTTC.

This clonotype has just a few counts. The gene calls are TRBV6-5 and TRBJ1-2; 12 positions match TRBD1. V gave up 0 bases and J gave up 8 bases; unmatched junction bases: 1. This CDR3 has 14 residues. Per the germline V gene, CDR1 is MNHEY and CDR2 is SVGAGI. CDR3 DNA: TGTGCCAGCAGTTACTCCGGGACAGGGGGCGGCTACACCTTC. Encoded protein: CASSYSGTGGGYTF.

This clonotype showed up just a few times. The chain combines TRBV27 with TRBJ2-1, with 9 bases that match TRBD1. The V and J ends lost 5 bases and 15 bases, in that order; junction bases with no gene match: 17. The CDR3 has 15 amino acids. Germline V gene data show CDR1 as MNHEY and CDR2 as SMNVEV (reference sequence). The CDR3 DNA reads as TGTGCCAGCAGTCCAAAACCCGGGACAGGGAGTATACGGTTCTTC. Translation gives CASSPKPGTGSIRFF.

This clonotype was counted a few times. The chain joins TRBV6-5 to TRBJ2-7; TRBD2 matches at 7 bases. The CDR3 consists of 17 residues. V was clipped by 2 bases and J by 0 bases; unmatched bases: 10. Germline V gene data show CDR1 as MNHEY and CDR2 as SVGAGI. The CDR3 region has the DNA TGTGCCAGCAGTTACGTGTCGGGGGGACCCCTCTCCTACGAGCAGTACTTC. It yields the protein CASSYVSGGPLSYEQYF.

This clonotype appeared a few times. The V call is TRBV12-3 or TRBV12-4, the J call TRBJ2-7; D uncertain. The CDR3 runs 12 residues. Deletions cut 1 base from V and 5 bases from J, with 6 bases between. The CDR3 sequence: CASSLVIHEQYF. CDR3 DNA sequence: TGTGCCAGCAGTTTAGTTATCCACGAGCAGTACTTC.

This clonotype was counted once. The rearrangement uses TRBV28 and TRBJ2-1; D is ambiguous. CDR1 and CDR2 (germline): MDHEN, SYDVKM. The V end lost 5 bases, the J end lost 4 bases, and 12 bases lay between the germline ends. The CDR3 has 14 residues. The CDR3 DNA sequence: TGTGCCAGCAGTCGGGCTGACGAATACAATGAGCAGTTCTTC. Translation: CASSRADEYNEQFF.

The chain joins TRBV7-2 to TRBJ2-1, with 12 bases matching TRBD2. With V trimmed by 4 bases and J by 10 bases, 5 bases remained unmatched. The germline V gene has CDR1 SGHTA and CDR2 FQGNSA. The CDR3 loop spans 14 amino acids. The CDR3 DNA follows: TGTGCCAGCAGCTCGATAGGACTAGCGGGGGAGCAGTTCTTC. Translating gives CASSSIGLAGEQFF.

The sample holds a few counts of this clonotype. The CDR3 nucleotides read TGTGCCAGCGAGTCCGCGAACAATGAGCAGTTCTTC. It codes for CASESANNEQFF. The chain links TRBV12-3 or TRBV12-4 to TRBJ2-1; D remains unclear. This CDR3 is built from 12 residues. V was clipped by 8 bases and J by 5 bases, with 10 bases between them.

This chain links TRBV4-1 with TRBJ2-5, with 8 positions matching TRBD1. Germline CDR1 and CDR2: MGHRA and YSYEKL. V shed 0 bases and J 2 bases; nucleotides not matched to a gene: 8. The CDR3 is 17 amino acids. The CDR3 DNA follows: TGCGCCAGCAGCCAAGATCTCGGGACAGGAACACAAGAGACCCAGTACTTC. Translated, it gives CASSQDLGTGTQETQYF.

A few counts support this clonotype. The chain recombines TRBV4-1 with TRBJ2-7; D unclear. The CDR3 is 13 residues long. V gave up 1 base and J gave up 7 bases, with 11 bases separating them. Germline V gene sequence: CDR1 MGHRA, CDR2 YSYEKL. The CDR3 DNA is TGCGCCAGCAGCCAAGCTCCCGAAGGGGAGCAGTACTTC. Residues: CASSQAPEGEQYF.

This clonotype was detected only a few times. V gene TRBV12-3 or TRBV12-4 combines with J gene TRBJ1-5; D is undetermined. Trimming removed 1 base from V and 0 bases from J, with 7 bases in between. CDR3 length: 15 residues. This CDR3 reads CASSLVLSSNQPQHF. In DNA, the CDR3 is TGTGCCAGCAGTTTAGTGCTCAGTAGCAATCAGCCCCAGCATTTT.

This clonotype has more than one count but fewer than ten. V gene TRBV7-8 combines with J gene TRBJ2-2; D possibly corresponds to TRBD2 (5 bases). Per germline, CDR1 SGHVS and CDR2 FQNEAQ. V was trimmed by 7 bases and J by 1 base, leaving 22 bases between them. The CDR3 length is 18 residues. The CDR3: CASIPLSAGFGNTGELFF. Here the CDR3 DNA reads TGTGCCAGCATCCCCCTGTCCGCGGGCTTCGGGAACACCGGGGAGCTGTTTTTT.

The genes are TRBV5-1 and TRBJ1-1; D is possibly TRBD1 (5 bases). Germline assignment: CDR1 SGHRS and CDR2 YFSETQ. V dropped 4 bases and J dropped 4 bases, with 11 bases sitting between them. The CDR3 loop spans 13 amino acids. The CDR3: CASSGDGFTEAFF. The CDR3 DNA reads TGCGCCAGCAGCGGGGACGGGTTCACTGAAGCTTTCTTT.

This clonotype has only a few counts. This rearrangement joins TRBV29-1 to TRBJ1-1, with D tentatively TRBD1 (5 bases). Germline V CDR1 and CDR2: SQVTM, ANQGSEA. Trimming took off 6 bases at V and 7 bases at J, with 9 bases between the two ends. The CDR3 has 10 residues. CDR3 DNA sequence: TGCAGCGTGAGGGGAGTTGAAGCTTTCTTT. This encodes CSVRGVEAFF.

V usage is TRBV3-1 and J usage is TRBJ2-5, with TRBD1 as a possible D gene (5 bases). Trimming left V 0 bases short and J 5 bases short, with 13 bases between. The CDR3 consists of 15 residues. Germline loops: CDR1 LGHDT, CDR2 YNNKEL (reference sequence). CDR3 in amino acids: CASSQDGAEWETQYF. The CDR3 DNA follows: TGTGCCAGCAGCCAAGATGGGGCGGAGTGGGAGACCCAGTACTTC.

This clonotype was counted only a few times. At one of its ends the junction is not consistent with the germline gene, which may arise from a read error. The chain is built from TRBV20-1 and TRBJ2-3, with D perhaps TRBD2 (5 bases). Germline values: CDR1 DFQATT, CDR2 SNEGSKA (reference sequence). The length of the CDR3 is 15 residues. CDR3 in DNA: TGCAGTGCTAGACCCTCGTGGGCGGGCACGGATACGCAGTATTTT. The encoded protein is CSARPSWAGTDTQYF.

V gene TRBV13 combines with J gene TRBJ2-2; a possible D gene is TRBD1 (6 bases). CDR3 size: 14 residues. The V end lost 7 bases, the J end lost 6 bases, and 15 bases lay between the germline ends. Germline values: CDR1 PRHDT, CDR2 FYEKMQ (reference sequence). The CDR3 region is CASTQEQGPGELFF. DNA of the CDR3: TGTGCCAGCACCCAAGAACAGGGACCCGGGGAGCTGTTTTTT.

The CDR3 sequence: CATSTPTGFSYEQYF. The CDR3 coding sequence is TGTGCCACCAGCACCCCGACAGGGTTCTCCTACGAGCAGTACTTC. V usage is TRBV15 and J usage is TRBJ2-7, with 7 bases identical to TRBD1. With 4 bases clipped from V and 0 bases from J, the junction kept 6 bases outside the gene matches. CDR3 length: 15 residues. Germline assignment: CDR1 LNHNV and CDR2 YYDKDF (reference sequence).

The V and J genes are TRBV12-3 or TRBV12-4 and TRBJ2-3; perhaps TRBD1 as D (6 bases). This CDR3 has 14 amino acids. With 1 base removed from V and 4 bases from J, the gap between germline ends came to 9 bases. The CDR3, as DNA: TGTGCCAGCAGTTTAGGGGACAATCCAGATACGCAGTATTTT. The encoded protein is CASSLGDNPDTQYF.

At least ten counts were recorded for this clonotype. The chain has TRBV27 and TRBJ2-7, with TRBD2 as a possible D gene (6 bases). The V and J ends lost 8 bases and 7 bases respectively, with 21 bases between them. Germline CDR1 MNHEY, CDR2 SMNVEV (reference sequence). This CDR3 is built from 14 residues. The CDR3 region is CASRPGTPLGEQYF. The CDR3 nucleotides read TGTGCCAGCCGTCCCGGGACTCCTCTAGGAGAGCAGTACTTC.

The V and J genes are TRBV3-1 and TRBJ2-1, with D maybe TRBD2 (5 bases). Germline V gives CDR1 LGHDT, CDR2 YNNKEL (reference sequence). V was cut by 4 bases and J by 9 bases, with 13 bases left in between. This CDR3 is built from 13 residues. The CDR3 protein is CASSLTGLTEQFF. The CDR3 nucleotides read TGTGCCAGCAGCCTCACTGGACTGACTGAGCAGTTCTTC.

This clonotype has a handful of counts. This chain connects TRBV6-5 to TRBJ2-3, with D maybe TRBD1 (5 bases). Germline V gives CDR1 MNHEY, CDR2 SVGAGI. This CDR3 comprises 17 residues. The ends were cut back, 2 bases at V and 2 bases at J, with 17 bases in the middle. CDR3 sequence (DNA): TGTGCCAGCAGTTACCGCAGGGTTCCCACCCCCACAGATACGCAGTATTTT. Its translation: CASSYRRVPTPTDTQYF.

CDR3 nucleotide sequence: TGCAGCGCCGGAGGCCTCTACGAGCAGTACTTC. Its translation is CSAGGLYEQYF. The V call is TRBV29-1, the J call TRBJ2-7, with D possibly being TRBD2 (5 bases). Germline-derived CDR1 and CDR2 are SQVTM and ANQGSEA. The V and J ends lost 7 bases and 3 bases respectively, with 10 bases between them. The CDR3 covers 11 residues.

This clonotype was counted only a few times. The chain uses TRBV9 and TRBJ2-2, with TRBD2 matching over 11 bases. With 4 bases clipped from V and 4 bases from J, the junction kept 3 bases outside the gene matches. CDR3 length: 15 amino acids. In germline, CDR1 is SGDLS, CDR2 YYNGEE. This chain's CDR3 is CASSLSGGATGELFF. CDR3 coding DNA: TGTGCCAGCAGCCTTAGCGGGGGGGCCACCGGGGAGCTGTTTTTT.

This clonotype was found many times. The chain uses TRBV29-1 and TRBJ2-3, with D perhaps matching TRBD1 or TRBD2 (5 bases each). This CDR3 is 14 amino acids long. The V gene's germline CDR1 is SQVTM and CDR2 ANQGSEA. Between the trimmed V and J ends, which lost 8 bases and 2 bases, there was a span of 17 bases. CDR3 region: CSTPPGTPTDTQYF. The CDR3 DNA reads as TGCAGCACCCCTCCCGGGACGCCCACAGATACGCAGTATTTT.

V is TRBV28 and J is TRBJ1-5, with D uncertain. Germline CDR1 reads MDHEN; CDR2 reads SYDVKM. The CDR3 spans 15 residues. V was clipped by 3 bases and J by 0 bases, with 9 bases between them. CDR3 region: CASSFTALSNQPQHF. The CDR3 coding sequence is TGTGCCAGCAGTTTTACAGCCCTTAGCAATCAGCCCCAGCATTTT.

The chain recombines TRBV9 with TRBJ2-7, with D perhaps TRBD1 or TRBD2 (6 bases each). Deletions cut 3 bases from V and 7 bases from J, with 17 bases between. CDR1 SGDLS and CDR2 YYNGEE come from the germline V gene. This CDR3 contains 14 residues. The CDR3 loop is CASSEGGVPREQYF. The CDR3 nucleotides are TGTGCCAGCAGCGAGGGGGGCGTCCCGAGGGAGCAGTACTTC.

The rearrangement links TRBV2 to TRBJ2-2, with 7 positions matching TRBD2. Germline values: CDR1 SNHLY, CDR2 FYNNEI. V shed 8 bases, J shed 2 bases, and the junction held 8 bases outside the gene matches. CDR3 size: 15 residues. This chain's CDR3 is CASGGDGLNTGELFF. CDR3 coding DNA: TGTGCCAGCGGGGGGGACGGATTAAACACCGGGGAGCTGTTTTTT.

The chain links TRBV20-1 to TRBJ2-2; D is undetermined. V was shortened by 1 base and J by 4 bases, with 10 bases between the two germline ends. This CDR3 region has 14 residues. Per the germline V gene, CDR1 is DFQATT and CDR2 is SNEGSKA (reference sequence). CDR3 coding DNA: TGCAGTGCTAGAGCCCAGCACCTCACCGGGGAGCTGTTTTTT. Translation: CSARAQHLTGELFF.